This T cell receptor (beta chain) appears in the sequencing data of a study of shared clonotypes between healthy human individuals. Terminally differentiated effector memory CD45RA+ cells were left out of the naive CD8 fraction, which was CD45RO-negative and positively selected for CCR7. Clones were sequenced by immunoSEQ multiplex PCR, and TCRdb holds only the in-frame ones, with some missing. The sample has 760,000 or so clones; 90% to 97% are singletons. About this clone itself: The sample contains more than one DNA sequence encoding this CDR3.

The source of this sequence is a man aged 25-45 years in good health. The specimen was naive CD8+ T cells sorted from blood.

The CDR3 coding sequence is TGTGCCAGCAGTCTCGACAACTATGGCTACACCTTC. Translation: CASSLDNYGYTF. The chain couples TRBV11-2 to TRBJ1-2, with D unclear. CDR3 length: 12 amino acids. Germline V gene sequence: CDR1 SGHAT, CDR2 FQNNGV. V dropped 6 bases and J dropped 2 bases, with 7 bases sitting between them.